This T cell receptor (beta chain) was documented in a study of resident and recirculating memory T cells in vitiligo. Study-level background: Genomic DNA was extracted from whole homogenized samples, with no cell sorting.

To note about this clone: What it binds is unknown.

Study observations and caveats: No single dominant TCR clone appeared; lesion clonality varied.

The repertoire was sequenced with immunoSEQ multiplex PCR; TCRdb's copy has only in-frame clones and lacks some. Of tens of thousands of clones in the sample, more than 85% were seen once. Patients who had received treatment within the previous three months were excluded. Sequenced sample: blood. This sequence originates from a male donor with vitiligo.

The CDR3 bases are TGCGCCAGCACCGGGGGGGACAGGGGGTTACCCCACCTGATCGCTTTCTTT. As protein: CASTGGDRGLPHLIAFF. The chain has TRBV23-1 and TRBJ1-1; the match to TRBD1 covers 11 bases. TRBV23-1 is placed among ORFs of uncertain function. There are 17 residues in the CDR3. Trimming at V came to 7 bases and at J to 11 bases, leaving 21 bases not matched to a gene.